These 15 T cell receptor beta chains share one sample of origin, sequenced in a study of blood T cell repertoires in COVID-19 (dated by TCRdb to the early 2020s). The method was the immunoSEQ multiplex PCR assay. TCRdb provides this immuneACCESS table in a form limited to in-frame rearrangements. Some clones are lacking; in checked studies, under half of them reflect an unresolved V gene, and why the rest are absent is not known. The sample records 150,000 to 200,000 clones, nearly 85% of which are singletons. Roughly 5% of the sample rests with the top ten. The sample comprised peripheral blood. The receptor set was obtained from a woman in her twenties or thirties with acute or convalescent COVID-19.

This chain uses TRBV2 with TRBJ2-1; D remains unclear. The length of the CDR3 is 16 residues. The germline V and J ends were trimmed by 7 bases and 8 bases, with 24 bases remaining between them. Germline V CDR1 and CDR2: SNHLY, FYNNEI. In DNA form, the CDR3 reads TGTGCCAGCATCGCGACGGATGAAACTCTAGGCGATGAGCAGTTCTTC. This sequence encodes CASIATDETLGDEQFF.

This chain connects TRBV5-1 to TRBJ1-2; no firm D call. CDR3 length: 14 residues. Germline V CDR1 and CDR2: SGHRS, YFSETQ. The ends were cut back, 0 bases at V and 4 bases at J, with 10 bases in the middle. CDR3 DNA: TGCGCCAGCAGCTTGGCCGAAGTGGCCTATGGCTACACCTTC. This codes for CASSLAEVAYGYTF.

V and J are TRBV6-5 and TRBJ2-7; 11 nucleotides line up with TRBD1. CDR1 is MNHEY and CDR2 is SVGAGI in the germline V gene. This CDR3 region has 15 residues. The ends lost 4 bases at V and 10 bases at J; junction bases unmatched: 12. The CDR3 sequence is CASSSLGTGGSGQYF. CDR3 nucleotides: TGTGCCAGCAGTTCCTTAGGGACAGGGGGTTCGGGACAGTACTTC.

The rearrangement joins TRBV6-6 to TRBJ2-3; the D gene is possibly TRBD2 (5 bases). Between the trimmed V and J ends, which lost 8 bases and 0 bases, there was a span of 15 bases. This CDR3 region has 15 residues. Germline CDR1 reads MNHNY; CDR2 reads SVGAGI (reference sequence). CDR3 loop: CASFFGRASTDTQYF. DNA of the CDR3: TGTGCCAGCTTTTTTGGGCGGGCGAGCACAGATACGCAGTATTTT.

The gene calls are TRBV16 and TRBJ1-3, with D unclear. Germline assignment: CDR1 KGHSY and CDR2 FQNENV. The ends were cut back, 5 bases at V and 0 bases at J, with 8 bases in the middle. This CDR3 has 14 amino acids. The DNA for the CDR3 is TGTGCCAGCAGCGCCGGGGTCTCTGGAAACACCATATATTTT. As protein: CASSAGVSGNTIYF.

The chain combines TRBV15 with TRBJ2-1; TRBD2 matches at 7 bases. The germline CDR1 and CDR2 sequences are LNHNV and YYDKDF (reference sequence). This CDR3 has 14 amino acids. Trimming removed 5 bases from V and 7 bases from J; junction bases left unmatched: 8. CDR3 region: CATSGGDRGNEQFF. The CDR3 DNA reads TGTGCCACCAGCGGGGGGGACCGGGGGAATGAGCAGTTCTTC.

V usage is TRBV7-9 and J usage is TRBJ1-4, with D perhaps matching TRBD1 (6 bases). The CDR3 extends over 13 amino acids. Germline V gene sequence: CDR1 SEHNR, CDR2 FQNEAQ (reference sequence). V dropped 1 base and J dropped 7 bases, with 7 bases sitting between them. CDR3 coding DNA: TGTGCCAGCAGCTTAGGCAGGGGTGAAAAACTGTTTTTT. Protein: CASSLGRGEKLFF.

The chain uses TRBV13 and TRBJ2-7; D call uncertain. Germline V gives CDR1 PRHDT, CDR2 FYEKMQ (reference sequence). CDR3 length: 16 amino acids. Trimming left V 2 bases short and J 0 bases short, with 14 bases between. Written as DNA, the CDR3 is TGTGCCAGCAGCTTAACTTATGGGCAGCTCTCCTACGAGCAGTACTTC. Residues: CASSLTYGQLSYEQYF.

The chain links TRBV7-8 to TRBJ2-7; TRBD2 matches 9 bases. Germline-derived CDR1 and CDR2 are SGHVS and FQNEAQ. V dropped 3 bases and J dropped 6; count of bases not matched to a gene: 6. This CDR3 comprises 14 residues. The CDR3 nucleotides read TGTGCCAGCAGCTTTTTAGCGGGGGCGGGCGAGCAGTACTTC. Its translation is CASSFLAGAGEQYF.

J is TRBJ1-1 and V is TRBV5-4; 8 bases are a match to TRBD1. CDR1 and CDR2 from the germline V gene are SGHNT and YYREEE (reference sequence). The CDR3 is made up of 14 amino acids. With 6 bases clipped from V and 4 bases from J, the junction kept 8 bases outside the gene matches. The CDR3 coding sequence is TGTGCCAGCACCCAAGACAGGGGATCCACTGAAGCTTTCTTT. Amino acids: CASTQDRGSTEAFF.

The chain links TRBV5-1 to TRBJ2-2; 9 bases line up with TRBD1. J was trimmed by 5 bases and V by 4 bases; bases with no gene match: 3. Germline V gene lookup returns CDR1 SGHRS and CDR2 YFSETQ. The CDR3 contains 14 residues. CDR3: CASSLGQGTGELFF. The CDR3 DNA reads as TGCGCCAGCAGCCTAGGACAGGGGACCGGGGAGCTGTTTTTT.

The rearrangement links TRBV21-1 to TRBJ2-7; the D call in the table, TRBD1, was not verified against the DNA. TRBV21-1 is a pseudogene. This CDR3 region has 12 residues. CDR3 sequence: CASFHRRYEQYF. The CDR3, as DNA: TGTGCCAGCTTCCACAGACGCTACGAGCAGTACTTC.

The V call is TRBV30, the J call TRBJ1-6, with D perhaps TRBD1 (6 bases). The V and J ends lost 3 bases and 9 bases respectively, with 15 bases between them. This CDR3 contains 14 residues. From germline, CDR1 is GTSNPN and CDR2 SVGIG (reference sequence). CDR3 coding DNA: TGTGCCTGGAGGACACAGGGTGGGGGTTCACCCCTCCACTTT. It yields the protein CAWRTQGGGSPLHF.

The rearrangement uses TRBV5-1 and TRBJ1-5, with D possibly TRBD1 on 5 matching bases. Per the germline V gene, CDR1 is SGHRS and CDR2 is YFSETQ. The CDR3 length is 14 residues. Trimming removed 2 bases from V and 2 bases from J, with 8 bases in between. This chain's CDR3 is CASSFQTGNQPQHF. Written as DNA, the CDR3 is TGCGCCAGCAGCTTTCAGACAGGCAATCAGCCCCAGCATTTT.

The chain joins TRBV2 to TRBJ2-2; a possible D gene is TRBD1 (6 bases). Deletions cut 6 bases from V and 1 base from J, with 12 bases between. Looked up from germline, CDR1 is SNHLY and CDR2 is FYNNEI. This CDR3 has 15 amino acids. The DNA for the CDR3 is TGTGCCAGCAGGTCAGGGGATCGGAACACCGGGGAGCTGTTTTTT. Protein product: CASRSGDRNTGELFF. The complete variable domain, with remaining parts taken from reference TRBV2 and TRBJ2-2, reads EPEVTQTPSHQVTQMGQEVILRCVPISNHLYFYWYRQILGQKVEFLVSFYNNEISEKSEIFDDQFSVERPDGSNFTLKIRSTKLEDSAMYFCASRSGDRNTGELFFGEGSRLTVL.